The 16 T cell receptor beta chains below all came from one sample that was sequenced in a study of blood T cell repertoires in COVID-19. Assay used: immunoSEQ multiplex PCR; TCRdb lists only in-frame clones, some missing. Among over 90,000 clones listed, roughly four fifths were seen once. What was sequenced was peripheral blood. The receptors were sampled from a man in his forties with active or convalescent COVID-19.

This clone was observed a few times. The gene calls are TRBV12-3 or TRBV12-4 and TRBJ2-7; D possibly corresponds to TRBD2 (5 bases). This CDR3 has 12 residues. Trimming removed 6 bases at V and 6 bases at J, with 12 bases between. This chain's CDR3 is CASRPDSGEQYF. CDR3 sequence (DNA): TGTGCCAGCAGGCCGGACTCGGGCGAGCAGTACTTC.

This clone was seen only a few times. The genes are TRBV9 and TRBJ1-5, with D uncertain. Germline-derived CDR1 and CDR2 are SGDLS and YYNGEE. This CDR3 is 12 amino acids long. Deletions cut 0 bases from V and 9 bases from J, with 7 bases between. The CDR3 DNA follows: TGTGCCAGCAGCGTAGAAGGAGGGCCCCAGCATTTT. Translated, it gives CASSVEGGPQHF.

A single count supports this clone. This rearrangement joins TRBV6-2 or TRBV6-3 to TRBJ2-5; TRBD2 matches 7 bases. This CDR3 contains 15 residues. Germline lookup yields CDR1 MNHEY and CDR2 SVGEGT. V trimming: 6 bases; J trimming: 5 bases; junction bases outside the gene matches: 12. The CDR3 sequence: CASSAHRWGGETQYF. The CDR3 bases are TGTGCCAGCAGCGCTCACCGTTGGGGGGGGGAGACCCAGTACTTC.

The chain links TRBV6-2 or TRBV6-3 to TRBJ2-7, with 7 bases matching TRBD1. The junction had 9 bases not matched to a gene; V was cut back by 3 bases and J by 7 bases. This CDR3 region has 14 residues. Germline CDR1 reads MNHEY; CDR2 reads SVGEGT. CDR3 DNA: TGTGCCAGCAGTTATTCCCGACAGGGTGGAGAGCAGTACTTC. Encoded protein: CASSYSRQGGEQYF.

This clone showed up many times. The chain joins TRBV12-5 to TRBJ1-5, with 7 bases identical to TRBD1. The CDR3 has 16 residues. Germline V gene sequence: CDR1 LGHNT, CDR2 FRNRAP. The V segment lost 4 bases and the J segment 5 bases; nucleotides outside the gene matches: 11. DNA for the CDR3: TGTGCTAGTGGTTCCGGGTGGGGACAGAGCGATCAGCCCCAGCATTTT. It yields the protein CASGSGWGQSDQPQHF.

This chain uses TRBV30 with TRBJ1-2; 8 bases map to TRBD1. The germline V gene has CDR1 GTSNPN and CDR2 SVGIG (reference sequence). With V trimmed by 3 bases and J by 8 bases, 8 bases remained unmatched. The CDR3 runs 13 residues. Here the CDR3 DNA reads TGTGCCTGGAGGACCTCAGGGGGCCACGGCTACACCTTC. Translation gives CAWRTSGGHGYTF. Together with reference TRBV30 and TRBJ1-2, the CDR3 gives the full variable domain: SQTIHQWPATLVQPVGSPLSLECTVEGTSNPNLYWYRQAAGRGLQLLFYSVGIGQISSEVPQNLSASRPQDRQFILSSKKLLLSDSGFYLCAWRTSGGHGYTFGSGTRLTVV.

The chain links TRBV5-1 to TRBJ2-7; D is undetermined. This CDR3 spans 14 amino acids. Trimming pared 0 bases from V and 0 bases from J, leaving 7 bases between. CDR1 is SGHRS and CDR2 is YFSETQ in the germline V gene. Here the CDR3 reads CASSLDRDSYEQYF. DNA of the CDR3: TGCGCCAGCAGCTTGGACCGAGACTCCTACGAGCAGTACTTC.

V usage is TRBV6-1 and J usage is TRBJ1-1; no clear D. The CDR3 covers 14 residues. V gave up 2 bases and J gave up 0 bases, with 7 bases separating them. The V gene's germline CDR1 is MNHNS and CDR2 SASEGT. CDR3 amino acids: CASSEFRMNTEAFF. The CDR3 nucleotides read TGTGCCAGCAGTGAATTCAGGATGAACACTGAAGCTTTCTTT.

CDR3 nucleotide sequence: TGCGCCAGCAGCCAAGGCGAAGGGGGGGCAGATACGCAGTATTTT. Translating it yields CASSQGEGGADTQYF. The chain is built from TRBV4-3 and TRBJ2-3; tentatively, D is TRBD2 (7 bases). The V gene's germline CDR1 is LGHNA and CDR2 YSLEER. V was cut by 1 base and J by 4 bases, with 12 bases left in between. The CDR3 is 15 amino acids.

This clone turned up a few times. The rearrangement uses TRBV25-1 and TRBJ1-3; D is ambiguous. The V end was cut by 1 base, the J end by 3 bases, with 13 bases between. Germline CDR1 MGHDK, CDR2 SYGVNS. The CDR3 covers 16 residues. The CDR3 coding sequence is TGTGCCAGCAGTGAATCCCGAGGCGGGGTTGGAAACACCATATATTTT. This gives the protein CASSESRGGVGNTIYF.

This clone came up once. V and J are TRBV4-1 and TRBJ1-4, with D possibly matching TRBD1 (5 bases). Deletions cut 4 bases from V and 8 bases from J, with 11 bases between. The CDR3 loop spans 13 amino acids. Germline V gene data show CDR1 as MGHRA and CDR2 as YSYEKL. The CDR3 coding sequence is TGCGCCAGCAGCCCGGGGGTTACCGAAAAACTGTTTTTT. Its translation is CASSPGVTEKLFF.

V and J are TRBV24-1 and TRBJ2-3, with 9 bases lining up with TRBD1. The CDR3 has 15 amino acids. Germline lookup yields CDR1 KGHDR and CDR2 SFDVKD. Germline trimming cut 4 bases from V and 4 bases from J; bases unmatched to any gene: 5. CDR3 nucleotides: TGTGCCACCAGTGAGCGCGGGACAGGGTCAGATACGCAGTATTTT. Amino acid sequence: CATSERGTGSDTQYF.

The chain joins TRBV4-2 to TRBJ2-7; 13 bases match TRBD2. Germline lookup yields CDR1 LGHNA and CDR2 YNFKEQ. The CDR3 spans 16 residues. Trimming cost V 4 bases and J 0 bases; bases outside gene matches: 3. The CDR3 region has the DNA TGTGCCAGCAGCCGTGGACTAGCGGGGGCCTCCTACGAGCAGTACTTC. This sequence encodes CASSRGLAGASYEQYF.

V gene TRBV7-9 combines with J gene TRBJ2-7; tentative D call: TRBD2 (6 bases). Per germline, CDR1 SEHNR and CDR2 FQNEAQ (reference sequence). The CDR3 is 15 amino acids. Trimming cost V 7 bases and J 4 bases, with 20 bases left between them. CDR3 amino acids: CASNPPLEGRYEQYF. CDR3 sequence (DNA): TGTGCCAGCAACCCACCCTTGGAGGGTAGGTACGAGCAGTACTTC.

This chain connects TRBV3-1 (or the pseudogene TRBV3-2) to TRBJ2-5; 11 bases align to TRBD2. The V gene end was trimmed by 1 base and the J gene end by 4 bases; junction bases not matched to a gene: 11. Germline V gene lookup returns CDR1 LGHDT and CDR2 YNNKEL (reference sequence). This CDR3 is 18 amino acids long. The CDR3 here is CASSQGGVAGGIVETQYF. The CDR3 nucleotides read TGTGCCAGCAGCCAAGGAGGAGTAGCGGGGGGGATTGTAGAGACCCAGTACTTC.

The rearrangement links TRBV11-2 to TRBJ2-2, with D possibly TRBD2 on 7 matching bases. Germline-derived CDR1 and CDR2 are SGHAT and FQNNGV. CDR3 length: 17 amino acids. V gave up 6 bases and J gave up 3 bases, with 20 bases separating them. The CDR3 bases are TGTGCCAGCAGACCTGGGGGCGGGGGACTTCACACCGGGGAGCTGTTTTTT. This gives the protein CASRPGGGGLHTGELFF.